This T cell receptor beta chain came from a study of neoadjuvant anti-PD-1 for oral cavity cancer (dated by TCRdb to about 2021). General notes on the study: Three to four biweekly doses of nivolumab at 3 mg/kg were mostly administered to patients before curative-intent surgical resection. For patients who did not progress, a fourth nivolumab dose was given around day 43, followed by definitive surgical resection on days 50-56. Under RECIST 1.1, patients with complete response, partial response or stable disease were classed as responders, and patients with progression were classed as non-responders. A 33% response rate was observed in the parent correlative cohort, in which about a dozen patients were included. What the work shows at the level of the full study, not this receptor alone: Greater tumor shrinkage correlated with larger post-treatment sizes of preexisting intratumoral clones, which suggests that expansion of preexisting clones contributed to response. Only three patients per response group were included in the TCR analyses, and larger cohorts for validation were called for by the authors. Higher pretreatment blood Treg/Th17 ratios correlated with higher pretreatment blood TCRbeta clonality and lower post-treatment tumor TCRbeta clonality.

Trimming removed 8 bases from V and 12 bases from J; the gene matches leave 19 bases unexplained. CDR1 and CDR2, looked up from the germline V gene, are ENHRY and SYGVKD. The CDR3 has 15 amino acids, counting the end cysteine and phenylalanine. Of the read, only the CDR3 DNA is kept; its 45 bases are in frame from base 1. The sample's time point label, in plain terms: before neoadjuvant nivolumab. The patients had newly diagnosed stage II-IVA oral cavity squamous cell carcinoma and had not received any prior systemic or radiation treatment. The cohort was composed of patients with HPV-negative, locally advanced oral cavity squamous cell carcinoma. The samples were obtained from a longitudinal correlative study of a single-arm phase II trial testing neoadjuvant nivolumab in oral cavity squamous cell carcinoma. Subject-matched pre- and post-treatment PBMCs and tumors from three responders and three non-responders were subjected to genomic DNA-based TCRbeta sequencing. For tumor tissue, genomic DNA extraction relied on the Maxwell RSC DNA from Tissue kit.

For survey sequencing of tumor libraries, mostly 4.8 ug of input genomic DNA was used, and two replicates were run per sample. Following the manufacturer's instructions, the team built TCRbeta libraries using the immunoSEQ hsTCRbeta kit. The finished libraries were brought together in one pool at roughly 3 nM, which was then read using an Illumina NovaSeq 6000 S4 flow cell. On the authors' methods: Raw data preprocessing and quality control were performed with the immunoSEQ Analyzer. The analysis was restricted to productive rearrangements, with each unique CDR3 amino acid sequence defining a clonotype. Repertoire clonality was estimated as the Gini-Simpson index, which was calculated using the R package tcR. Gini indices were compared with Student's t test, and associations with tumor size change were assessed by Pearson correlation. This immuneACCESS table, as held by TCRdb, lists in-frame sequences with V and J called but not all clones. Of the missing ones, under half trace to an unresolved V gene in checked studies; the others have no known cause. V, J and clone size were drawn from that table, and D and trimming were deduced from the DNA. This sample lists under 7,500 clones; roughly three fifths were detected once. In total, the top ten clones hold around 8.8% of the sample.

Comments on this clone: Its antigen is currently not known. Base quality data are lacking; no much larger clone is found one base away.

The clonotype originates from a person between 35 and 79 years old with oral cavity squamous cell carcinoma. The chain is assembled from TRBV10-3 and TRBJ2-7, with 10 central nucleotides matching TRBD1. Sample: tumor tissue, taken before nivolumab (anti-PD-1) treatment. In nucleotides, the sequence is TGTGCCATCTCTTTATCCTACTCCGGGACAGGGGTGTTGTACTTC. It is translated as CAISLSYSGTGVLYF.